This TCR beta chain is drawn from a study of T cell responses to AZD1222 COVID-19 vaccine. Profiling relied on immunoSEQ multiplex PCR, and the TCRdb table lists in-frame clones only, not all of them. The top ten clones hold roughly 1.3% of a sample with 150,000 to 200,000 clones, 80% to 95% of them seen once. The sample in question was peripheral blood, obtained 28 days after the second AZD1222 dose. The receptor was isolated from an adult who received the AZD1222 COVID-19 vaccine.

In nucleotides, the CDR3 is TGTGCCAGCATGGCCAGACTGGGCGGCTACACCTTC. Translating it yields CASMARLGGYTF. The chain joins TRBV2 to TRBJ1-2; D remains ambiguous. The CDR3 loop spans 12 amino acids. Germline assignment: CDR1 SNHLY and CDR2 FYNNEI. V lost 7 bases to trimming and J lost 8 bases, with 14 bases between them.